A selection of T cell receptor beta chains follows, all from one sample in a study of T cell repertoires in cytomegalovirus infection. From the reads, TCRdb called clonotypes with MiXCR, one entry per CDR3 protein. This sample carries around 740,000 distinct CDR3 sequences, 35% of them seen once, and the ten largest clones take roughly 2.8%. Sequencing was performed on PBMCs. The receptor source for this set is a human donor in good health (CMV status not recorded). Some clones in this sample may be carry-over from other donors' samples. CDR3s include the opening cysteine and the closing phenylalanine or tryptophan. D genes are given only for firm matches. Some rows mark clone size as missing; the rest say once, few, many or name a class of expanded clone.

clone_size j_call v_call d_call cdr3_aa cdr3_nt
- TRBJ2-7 TRBV6-1 TRBD1 CASSMTGGPYEQYF TGTGCCAGCAGTATGACAGGGGGTCCGTACGAGCAGTACTTC
few TRBJ2-5 TRBV28 TRBD1 CASRDRERLATQYF TGTGCCAGCCGGGACAGGGAACGTTTGGCGACCCAGTACTTC
few TRBJ1-5 TRBV4-1 - CASSLRAQNQPQHF TGCGCCAGCAGCCTTAGGGCGCAGAATCAGCCCCAGCATTTT
many TRBJ2-5 TRBV7-2 - CASSLVGTGTGETQYF TGTGCCAGCAGCTTAGTTGGGACGGGGACTGGGGAGACCCAGTACTTC
few TRBJ2-7 TRBV7-2 TRBD1 CASSTMTGGYEQYF TGTGCCAGCAGCACTATGACAGGGGGCTACGAGCAGTACTTC
- TRBJ2-1 TRBV28 TRBD2 CASSPATSGGAHEQFF TGTGCCAGCAGCCCCGCGACTAGCGGGGGGGCGCATGAGCAGTTCTTC
- TRBJ2-7 TRBV5-6 TRBD2 CASSSGRTSATFF TGTGCCAGCAGCAGCGGAAGGACTAGCGCAACGTTCTTC
few TRBJ1-1 TRBV20-1 - CSASKTVNTEAFF TGCAGTGCTAGTAAAACGGTGAACACTGAAGCTTTCTTT
- TRBJ1-3 TRBV28 TRBD1 CASSLLPGQQNTIYF TGTGCCAGCAGTTTATTGCCGGGACAGCAAAACACCATATATTTT
few TRBJ2-3 TRBV28 - CASTKSYTQYF TGTGCCAGCACCAAAAGCTATACGCAGTATTTT
many TRBJ1-1 TRBV7-2 - CASSLEGGNTEAFF TGTGCCAGCAGCTTAGAAGGGGGGAACACTGAAGCTTTCTTT
- TRBJ2-5 TRBV28 - CASSPGGRSLETQYF TGTGCCAGCAGTCCTGGAGGTCGCTCTTTGGAGACCCAGTACTTC
many TRBJ1-2 TRBV7-6 - CASSFSRDGYGYTF TGTGCCAGCAGCTTTTCCAGGGACGGATATGGCTACACCTTC
- TRBJ2-7 TRBV19 TRBD2 CASSMVAGGIYEQYF TGTGCCAGTAGTATGGTAGCGGGGGGGATCTACGAGCAGTACTTC
- TRBJ2-3 TRBV7-9 TRBD1 CASSAYRGRRDTQYF TGTGCCAGCAGCGCGTACAGGGGGCGCAGAGATACGCAGTATTTT
few TRBJ2-5 TRBV7-9 - CASSWNKQLQETQYF TGTGCCAGCAGCTGGAATAAACAGCTCCAAGAGACCCAGTACTTC
- TRBJ1-1 TRBV11-2 - CASSLGGGENTEAFF TGTGCCAGCAGCTTAGGTGGGGGTGAGAACACTGAAGCTTTCTTT
once TRBJ2-7 TRBV7-8 - CASSLGGSTYEQYF TGTGCCAGCAGCTTAGGGGGATCAACCTACGAGCAGTACTTC
- TRBJ2-7 TRBV12-3/TRBV12-4 - CASSFGTAEYEQYF TGTGCCAGCAGTTTCGGCACAGCCGAATACGAGCAGTACTTC
many TRBJ2-7 TRBV7-2 - CASSYGSGYEQYF TGTGCCAGCAGCTACGGGAGCGGCTACGAGCAGTACTTC
- TRBJ2-4 TRBV2 - CASSRSGTEQNIQYF TGTGCCAGCAGCCGTTCCGGGACCGAGCAAAACATTCAGTACTTC
few TRBJ1-4 TRBV15 - CATTRGTNEKLFF TGTGCCACCACTCGAGGAACTAATGAAAAACTGTTTTTT
few TRBJ1-2 TRBV2 - CASSEAQGGYTF TGTGCCAGCAGTGAAGCGCAGGGCGGCTACACCTTC
few TRBJ1-2 TRBV11-2 TRBD1 CASSLPTGRTGGYGYTF TGTGCCAGCAGCTTACCCACCGGCCGGACAGGGGGCTATGGCTACACCTTC
many TRBJ2-2 TRBV28 - CASSLRPGELFF TGTGCCAGCAGCTTACGCCCCGGGGAGCTGTTTTTT
few TRBJ2-4 TRBV12-5 TRBD1 CASGSAGQGATLAKNIQYF TGTGCTAGTGGTTCGGCGGGACAGGGGGCGACCCTAGCCAAAAACATTCAGTACTTC
once TRBJ1-6 TRBV27 - CATTPSEVGPYNSPLPF TGTGCCACCACCCCCTCTGAAGTGGGACCCTATAATTCACCCCTCCCCTTT
- TRBJ1-5 TRBV7-2 - CASCLVQGLQPQHF TGTGCCAGCTGCTTAGTGCAGGGGCTTCAGCCCCAGCATTTT
- TRBJ2-1 TRBV7-8 TRBD2 CASSLRFGQGLSSGKGWNEQFF TGTGCCAGCAGCTTACGATTCGGGCAGGGCCTTTCTAGCGGGAAAGGATGGAATGAGCAGTTCTTC
few TRBJ1-2 TRBV28 - CAIRRGGYTF TGTGCCATCCGAAGGGGTGGCTACACCTTC
- TRBJ2-2 TRBV29-1 TRBD2 CSVMAGVAGELFF TGCAGCGTTATGGCGGGAGTTGCCGGGGAGCTGTTTTTT
- TRBJ2-7 TRBV7-9 - CASRETDYEQYF TGTGCCAGCCGCGAGACAGACTACGAGCAGTACTTC
few TRBJ1-3 TRBV20-1 - CSATLGVGDTIYF TGCAGTGCTACACTCGGGGTGGGCGACACCATATATTTT
- TRBJ1-1 TRBV29-1 TRBD1 CSVLPSTGAEAFF TGCAGCGTTCTGCCGTCCACAGGGGCTGAAGCTTTCTTT
- TRBJ1-1 TRBV7-9 - CASSLKGEAFF TGTGCCAGCAGCTTAAAGGGTGAAGCTTTCTTT
- TRBJ1-1 TRBV6-2/TRBV6-3 - CASSPMAGTANTEAFF TGTGCCAGCAGCCCAATGGCCGGGACGGCGAACACTGAAGCTTTCTTT
many TRBJ2-1 TRBV7-2 - CASSLRAGEQFF TGTGCCAGCAGCTTGAGGGCTGGTGAGCAGTTCTTC
- TRBJ2-7 TRBV28 - CASSPTPTGIDEQYF TGTGCCAGCAGTCCTACTCCTACAGGGATCGACGAGCAGTACTTC
- TRBJ2-1 TRBV5-1 - CASSPDLGGGNEQFF TGCGCCAGCAGCCCCGACCTGGGGGGCGGAAATGAGCAGTTCTTC
- TRBJ2-6 TRBV12-3/TRBV12-4 - CASSRESSSGANVLTF TGTGCCAGCAGTCGGGAAAGCAGCTCTGGGGCCAACGTCCTGACTTTC
few TRBJ2-1 TRBV24-1 - CATTGRWYNEQFF TGTGCCACCACGGGGAGGTGGTACAATGAGCAGTTCTTC
many TRBJ2-7 TRBV28 TRBD2 CASRITGTSGGSYEQYF TGTGCCAGCAGGATCACAGGAACCAGCGGGGGCTCCTACGAGCAGTACTTC
- TRBJ2-3 TRBV12-3/TRBV12-4 - CASTTGTNTETPYF TGTGCCAGCACAACTGGGACGAACACAGAGACGCCGTATTTT
many TRBJ2-3 TRBV7-2 - CASSPRTSYFTDTQYF TGTGCCAGCAGCCCGAGAACTAGTTATTTCACAGATACGCAGTATTTT
- TRBJ2-3 TRBV2 TRBD2 CASNSWGDYDTDTQYF TGTGCCAGCAACTCCTGGGGGGACTACGACACAGATACGCAGTATTTT
- TRBJ2-7 TRBV6-5 TRBD1 CASSYSTGGEQYF TGTGCCAGCAGTTACTCTACAGGGGGCGAGCAGTACTTC
many TRBJ1-1 TRBV7-2 - CASSLTQVRSEAFF TGTGCCAGCAGCTTAACTCAGGTTAGATCTGAAGCTTTCTTT
- TRBJ2-1 TRBV19 TRBD2 CASSPAGTRAYNEQFF TGTGCCAGTAGCCCCGCCGGGACTAGGGCCTACAATGAGCAGTTCTTC
- TRBJ1-5 TRBV11-2 TRBD1 CASSSDRRNQPQHF TGTGCCAGCAGCTCGGACAGGCGGAATCAGCCCCAGCATTTT
- TRBJ2-1 TRBV11-2 TRBD2 CASSLANGGYNEQFF TGTGCCAGCAGCTTAGCTAACGGGGGGTACAATGAGCAGTTCTTC